The rows below give T cell receptor beta chains drawn from one sample of a study of cytomegalovirus exposure and HLA in healthy donors. Clones were read by immunoSEQ multiplex PCR, and TCRdb kept only the in-frame ones, dropping some. The sample's table shows 60,000 to 65,000 clones. Material for sequencing was PBMCs. The source of these receptors is a man aged 25-40 years in good health and CMV-seropositive. Both conserved end residues are part of each CDR3. A D gene is named only where the DNA matches it firmly. Not every row has a clone size; where given, it reads once, few, many or a size class.

J,D,V,size,CDR3,DNA
TRBJ2-2,.,TRBV28,.,CASSADRNTGELFF,TGTGCCAGCAGCGCCGACAGGAACACCGGGGAGCTGTTTTTT
TRBJ2-1,TRBD1,TRBV6-4,medium-sized,CASSDGTGGNEQFF,TGTGCCAGCAGTGACGGGACAGGGGGCAATGAGCAGTTCTTC
TRBJ2-5,TRBD2,TRBV15,.,CATSRKISGGARETQYF,TGTGCCACCAGCAGGAAGATTAGCGGGGGGGCCCGTGAGACCCAGTACTTC
TRBJ2-7,TRBD1,TRBV5-8,.,CASRPDREVYEQYF,TGTGCCAGCAGACCGGACAGGGAGGTATACGAGCAGTACTTC
TRBJ2-5,.,TRBV7-8,.,CASSFVLPQYF,TGTGCCAGCAGCTTCGTCCTCCCCCAGTACTTC
TRBJ1-2,TRBD1,TRBV5-1,.,CASSLGLRQGWGYTF,TGCGCCAGCAGCTTGGGCCTTCGACAGGGTTGGGGCTACACCTTC
TRBJ2-7,TRBD1,TRBV19,.,CASSLTGRGNEQYF,TGTGCCAGTAGTCTGACAGGGAGAGGGAACGAGCAGTACTTC
TRBJ2-7,TRBD1,TRBV9,.,CASSADPPDRAYEQYF,TGTGCCAGCAGCGCCGATCCCCCGGACAGGGCTTACGAGCAGTACTTC
TRBJ2-7,TRBD2,TRBV30,.,CAWSVAGRTSYEQYF,TGTGCCTGGAGTGTAGCGGGACGGACCTCCTACGAGCAGTACTTC
TRBJ1-3,.,TRBV10-3,.,CAISDVTTGNTIYF,TGTGCCATCAGTGACGTTACAACCGGAAACACCATATATTTT